These T cell receptor beta chains were read from a single sample in a study of control samples from healthy donors and cancer patients. Method: immunoSEQ multiplex PCR; TCRdb's copy keeps in-frame clones and lacks some. In the table there are around 110,000 clones, 80% to 90% of which are singletons. Specimen: PBMCs. These receptors were taken from a woman aged 50 to 65 with colorectal cancer. Both conserved end residues are part of each CDR3. Each record gives: J gene, clone size, V gene, D gene, CDR3 DNA, CDR3 protein. D genes are given only for firm matches. Clone sizes are given selectively: once, few, many, or a class where the clone is expanded.

J: TRBJ2-1; size: -; V: TRBV5-1; D: TRBD1; DNA: TGCGCCAGCAGCCCCCAGGGGGATAATGAGCAGTTCTTC; CDR3: CASSPQGDNEQFF
J: TRBJ1-5; size: -; V: TRBV19; D: -; DNA: TGTGCCAGTCGGGACGTAAGCAATCAGCCCCAGCATTTT; CDR3: CASRDVSNQPQHF
J: TRBJ2-3; size: -; V: TRBV21-1; D: -; DNA: TGTGCCAGCAGCAAAGAAGGTAGGGACAGGGGTGCAGATACGCAGTATTTT; CDR3: CASSKEGRDRGADTQYF
J: TRBJ1-1; size: -; V: TRBV6-2/TRBV6-3; D: -; DNA: TGTGCCAGCAGTAAGCGACAGGAGGTTCTGAACACTGAAGCTTTCTTT; CDR3: CASSKRQEVLNTEAFF
J: TRBJ2-4; size: -; V: TRBV29-1; D: TRBD1; DNA: TGCAGCGTTGAAGACTCGGGACAGACCTTACGTTACTTC; CDR3: CSVEDSGQTLRYF
J: TRBJ1-2; size: -; V: TRBV5-4; D: TRBD1; DNA: TGTGCCAGCAGCTTTCGGGACAGCAACTATGGCTACACCTTC; CDR3: CASSFRDSNYGYTF
J: TRBJ2-1; size: -; V: TRBV12-5; D: TRBD1; DNA: TGTGCTAGTGGACAGGGGTGGAATGAGCAGTTCTTC; CDR3: CASGQGWNEQFF
J: TRBJ2-3; size: -; V: TRBV5-1; D: -; DNA: TGCGCCAGCAGCTACCTGGGAGCTAGCGGCACAGATACGCAGTATTTT; CDR3: CASSYLGASGTDTQYF
J: TRBJ2-5; size: -; V: TRBV7-2; D: TRBD2; DNA: TGTGCCAGCAGCCGTACTAGCGTTCAGTACTTC; CDR3: CASSRTSVQYF
J: TRBJ1-3; size: -; V: TRBV5-5; D: TRBD1; DNA: TGTGCCAGCAGCTTGCTGGGACAGGGAAGAAAATCTGGAAACACCATATATTTT; CDR3: CASSLLGQGRKSGNTIYF
J: TRBJ2-5; size: -; V: TRBV10-3; D: TRBD2; DNA: TGTGCCATTGGGGCTAGCGGGGGCGGTTCGGAGACCCAGTACTTC; CDR3: CAIGASGGGSETQYF
J: TRBJ1-1; size: -; V: TRBV5-4; D: TRBD1; DNA: TGTGCCAGCAGGCGCGGACAGGGGAACACTGAAGCTTTCTTT; CDR3: CASRRGQGNTEAFF
J: TRBJ1-2; size: -; V: TRBV12-3/TRBV12-4; D: -; DNA: TGTGCCAGCAGCAATAGATTCTATGGCTACACCTTC; CDR3: CASSNRFYGYTF
J: TRBJ1-1; size: -; V: TRBV6-2/TRBV6-3; D: TRBD1; DNA: TGTGCCAGCAGTTACTCCCCTTACCGGGACAGGGGTTGGACTGAAGCTTTCTTT; CDR3: CASSYSPYRDRGWTEAFF
J: TRBJ1-2; size: -; V: TRBV18; D: TRBD1; DNA: TGTGCCAGCTCACAGTCACAGGGGCAAGGGCGGTATGGCTACACCTTC; CDR3: CASSQSQGQGRYGYTF
J: TRBJ2-2; size: -; V: TRBV3-1/TRBV3-2; D: -; DNA: TGTGCCAGCAGCCCCCTAAACACCGGGGAGCTGTTTTTT; CDR3: CASSPLNTGELFF
J: TRBJ2-5; size: -; V: TRBV24-1; D: TRBD2; DNA: TGTGCCACCGCCTGGAGCGGGAGTTCTGAGACCCAGTACTTC; CDR3: CATAWSGSSETQYF
J: TRBJ1-1; size: few; V: TRBV10-1; D: -; DNA: TGCGCCAGCAGTGAGTCAGGGGCGGACACTGAAGCTTTCTTT; CDR3: CASSESGADTEAFF
J: TRBJ2-5; size: -; V: TRBV6-5; D: -; DNA: TGTGCCAGCAGGGGACTTTACGGGGGAGAGACCCAGTACTTC; CDR3: CASRGLYGGETQYF
J: TRBJ1-2; size: once; V: TRBV5-4; D: TRBD1; DNA: TGTGCCAGCAGCTTGGGCGGGGGGAGAGGACAGGCCACCTATGGCTACACCTTC; CDR3: CASSLGGGRGQATYGYTF
J: TRBJ2-2; size: few; V: TRBV2; D: -; DNA: TGTGCCAGCAGTGCGAAGGAGGGCTCTTCGAACACCGGGGAGCTGTTTTTT; CDR3: CASSAKEGSSNTGELFF
J: TRBJ2-1; size: -; V: TRBV2; D: -; DNA: TGTGCCAGCGGGGGAGAGGGCGAGCAGTTCTTC; CDR3: CASGGEGEQFF
J: TRBJ2-2; size: -; V: TRBV11-2; D: TRBD2; DNA: TGTGCCAGCAGCGATCGACTAGCGGGGCCCGGGGAGCTGTTTTTT; CDR3: CASSDRLAGPGELFF
J: TRBJ1-1; size: -; V: TRBV27; D: -; DNA: TGTGCCAGCAGTGACCGTGGGGGGGCTAGTGAAGCTTTCTTT; CDR3: CASSDRGGASEAFF
J: TRBJ2-3; size: -; V: TRBV7-3; D: -; DNA: TGTGCCAGCAGCTTTACAGGGAGGACAGATACGCAGTATTTT; CDR3: CASSFTGRTDTQYF
J: TRBJ2-7; size: -; V: TRBV7-2; D: -; DNA: TGTGCCAGCAGCTTAGCGGGAGGCTACGAGCAGTACTTC; CDR3: CASSLAGGYEQYF
J: TRBJ1-2; size: once; V: TRBV19; D: -; DNA: TGTGCCAGTAGCGGAGAGCAGGGAATCGATGGCTACACCTTC; CDR3: CASSGEQGIDGYTF
J: TRBJ2-7; size: -; V: TRBV19; D: -; DNA: TGTGCCAGTAGTATGCAGGTTACCTACGAGCAGTACTTC; CDR3: CASSMQVTYEQYF
J: TRBJ1-5; size: -; V: TRBV2; D: TRBD1; DNA: TGTGCCAGCAGTTCGACAGGGGGCGAAGGCAATCAGCCCCAGCATTTT; CDR3: CASSSTGGEGNQPQHF
J: TRBJ1-1; size: few; V: TRBV3-1/TRBV3-2; D: -; DNA: TGTGCCAGCAGCCAGACGGTGAACACTGAAGCTTTCTTT; CDR3: CASSQTVNTEAFF
J: TRBJ2-3; size: -; V: TRBV18; D: TRBD1; DNA: TGTGCCAGCTCACCACCTTACAGGGGGACAGATACGCAGTATTTT; CDR3: CASSPPYRGTDTQYF
J: TRBJ2-5; size: -; V: TRBV19; D: TRBD1; DNA: TGTGCCAGTAGTATTATCGGGACAGGAACCCAAGAGACCCAGTACTTC; CDR3: CASSIIGTGTQETQYF
J: TRBJ2-3; size: -; V: TRBV11-2; D: TRBD2; DNA: TGTGCCAGCAGCCACCAGCGGGAGCCACCCCGAGATACGCAGTATTTT; CDR3: CASSHQREPPRDTQYF
J: TRBJ2-2; size: -; V: TRBV9; D: -; DNA: TGTGCCAGCAGCGTAGGTCTGACCGGGGAGCTGTTTTTT; CDR3: CASSVGLTGELFF
J: TRBJ1-4; size: -; V: TRBV28; D: TRBD1; DNA: TGTGCCAGCAGTTTACCCGGGACAGGGAGAAATGAAAAACTGTTTTTT; CDR3: CASSLPGTGRNEKLFF
J: TRBJ2-7; size: -; V: TRBV29-1; D: -; DNA: TGCAGCGTTGTGGGGAGCTCCTACGAGCAGTACTTC; CDR3: CSVVGSSYEQYF
J: TRBJ2-2; size: once; V: TRBV7-9; D: TRBD2; DNA: TGTGCCAGCAGCCGGACAGCGGGGGACACCGGGGAGCTGTTTTTT; CDR3: CASSRTAGDTGELFF
J: TRBJ2-2; size: once; V: TRBV21-1; D: -; DNA: TGTGCCAGCAGCAGGGACAGCCTGAACACCGGGGAGCTGTTTTTT; CDR3: CASSRDSLNTGELFF
J: TRBJ1-5; size: -; V: TRBV6-5; D: -; DNA: TGTGCCAGCGTCCAGGCGGGCGTGGGCAATCAGCCCCAGCATTTT; CDR3: CASVQAGVGNQPQHF
J: TRBJ2-1; size: -; V: TRBV2; D: -; DNA: TGTGCCAGCAGTGATCGGGGACGTTTCTTC; CDR3: CASSDRGRFF
J: TRBJ1-6; size: -; V: TRBV27; D: -; DNA: TGTGCCAGCAGGGGACCGCTTTTTACACCCCTCCACTTT; CDR3: CASRGPLFTPLHF
J: TRBJ2-4; size: -; V: TRBV11-2; D: -; DNA: TGTGCCAGCAGCCCGCCGGGGGGCTATGGGTTTGACATTCAGTACTTC; CDR3: CASSPPGGYGFDIQYF
J: TRBJ1-1; size: -; V: TRBV7-2; D: -; DNA: TGTGCCAGCAGCCGACAGAGAGACACTGAAGCTTTCTTT; CDR3: CASSRQRDTEAFF
J: TRBJ1-2; size: -; V: TRBV5-4; D: -; DNA: TGTGCCAGCAGCCCGAATATCAGGGGTAGAAACTATGGCTACACCTTC; CDR3: CASSPNIRGRNYGYTF
J: TRBJ2-5; size: -; V: TRBV29-1; D: -; DNA: TGCAGCGTAGCTGCGGGGGCTCAAGAGACCCAGTACTTC; CDR3: CSVAAGAQETQYF
J: TRBJ2-1; size: -; V: TRBV24-1; D: -; DNA: TGTGCCACCTCCGCGGACGGGGATGAGCAGTTCTTC; CDR3: CATSADGDEQFF
J: TRBJ2-1; size: -; V: TRBV7-3; D: -; DNA: TGTGCCAGCAGCTTAGGGGGAGTACCCTACAATGAGCAGTTCTTC; CDR3: CASSLGGVPYNEQFF
J: TRBJ1-3; size: -; V: TRBV7-8; D: -; DNA: TGTGCCAGCAGCAGCGGACAGGGAAACACCATATATTTT; CDR3: CASSSGQGNTIYF
J: TRBJ2-2; size: -; V: TRBV6-5; D: -; DNA: TGTGCCGTCTGGGGCGGGGAGCTGTTTTTT; CDR3: CAVWGGELFF
J: TRBJ2-1; size: -; V: TRBV7-8; D: TRBD1; DNA: TGTGCCAGCAGCTCCCCGGGACAGGGAATTGAGCAGTTCTTC; CDR3: CASSSPGQGIEQFF
J: TRBJ2-7; size: few; V: TRBV6-5; D: -; DNA: TGTGCCAGCAGTTATGGGTCAGTTGGAGAGCAGTACTTC; CDR3: CASSYGSVGEQYF
J: TRBJ2-7; size: -; V: TRBV20-1; D: TRBD2; DNA: TGCAGTGCTAGTCCGACCTCAGCGGGAGCCTCCTACGAGCAGTACTTC; CDR3: CSASPTSAGASYEQYF
J: TRBJ1-4; size: -; V: TRBV7-9; D: -; DNA: TGTGCCAGCAGCTTCGCCAAGGAGGAAAAACTGTTTTTT; CDR3: CASSFAKEEKLFF